Given below is one TCR beta chain in context. Measured with immunoSEQ multiplex PCR; TCRdb has only the in-frame clones, and not every one. The sample holds about 170,000 clones, around nine tenths seen once. Trimming pared 3 bases from V and 0 bases from J, leaving 9 bases between. CDR1 and CDR2 from the germline V gene are LNHDA and SQIVND (reference sequence). The length of the CDR3 is 14 residues. The sample is drawn from a study of T cell responses to AZD1222 COVID-19 vaccine. The chain carries TRBV19 and TRBJ2-7; D is perhaps TRBD2 (6 bases). This specimen consisted of peripheral blood, obtained 28 days after the second AZD1222 dose. The receptor comes from an adult who received the AZD1222 COVID-19 vaccine. The CDR3 bases are TGTGCCAGTAGTATTTATAGCGGCTCCTACGAGCAGTACTTC. This codes for CASSIYSGSYEQYF.